This T cell receptor (beta chain) was observed in a study of blood T cells in healthy people across ages. Study-wide points: Naive CD4+ cells and diversity were both higher in long-lived donors than in aged donors.

This clonotype was recorded at least ten times. What it recognizes is unknown. The germline gives CDR1 MNHEY, CDR2 SVGAGI. The CDR3 spans 14 residues. The V and J ends lost 2 bases and 3 bases respectively, with 10 bases between them. PCR was performed a second time for about 7 to 12 cycles using a sample-barcoded 5' primer and a J-beta primer mix. TCRdb itself ran the 5' RACE reads through MiXCR, one entry per CDR3 protein. The sample has roughly 730,000 distinct CDR3 sequences; approximately 60% are singletons. The chain recombines TRBV6-5 with TRBJ1-2; weak D call: TRBD1 (5 bases). This receptor was obtained from a middle-aged man in good health. Sequences were obtained from blood. CDR3 region: CASSYGGLHYGYTF. The CDR3 nucleotides are TGTGCCAGCAGTTACGGGGGGTTACACTATGGCTACACCTTC.